This T cell receptor (beta chain) was captured by sequencing in a study of cytomegalovirus exposure and HLA in healthy donors. Use of 60 Vbeta and 13 Jbeta primers characterized the PCR. Sequenced by immunoSEQ multiplex PCR; TCRdb stores in-frame clones only, minus some. The sample records about 98,000 clones, more than 60% being singletons. Sampled while nominally healthy, donors likely had unrecorded immune exposures. Sequenced sample: PBMCs. The receptor was derived from a man younger than 30 in good health and CMV-seropositive.

In nucleotides, the CDR3 is TGTGCCAGCAGGGAGGAGGGCTCCTACGAGCAGTACTTC. This sequence encodes CASREEGSYEQYF. The V and J genes are TRBV2 and TRBJ2-7, with D maybe TRBD2 (6 bases). Germline lookup yields CDR1 SNHLY and CDR2 FYNNEI. V lost 6 bases and J 0 bases, leaving 9 bases between the germline ends. The CDR3 extends over 13 amino acids.